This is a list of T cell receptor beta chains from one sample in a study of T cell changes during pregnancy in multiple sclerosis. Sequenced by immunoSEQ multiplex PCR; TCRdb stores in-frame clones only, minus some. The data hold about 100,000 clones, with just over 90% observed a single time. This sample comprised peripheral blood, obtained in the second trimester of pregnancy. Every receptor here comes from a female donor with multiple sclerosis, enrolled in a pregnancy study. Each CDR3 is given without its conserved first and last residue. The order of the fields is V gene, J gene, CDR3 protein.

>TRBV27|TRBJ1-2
ASSTGGLPLWYGYT
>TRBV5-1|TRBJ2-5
ASSPNQETQY
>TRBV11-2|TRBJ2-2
ASSLLIYTGELF
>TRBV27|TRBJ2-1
ATLQGNEQF
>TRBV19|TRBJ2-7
ASSIIPGQASVYEQY
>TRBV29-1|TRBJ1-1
SVEEGQNTEAF
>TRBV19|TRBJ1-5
ASSRATLGNQPQH
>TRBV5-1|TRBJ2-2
ASSLWQGILNTGELF
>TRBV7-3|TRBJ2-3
ASSLAGGLKDTQY
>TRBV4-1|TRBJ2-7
ASSQEGGELAGGSYEQY
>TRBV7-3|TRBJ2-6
ASSLQGTSSGANVLT
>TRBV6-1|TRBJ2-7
ASIQLGGGGEQY
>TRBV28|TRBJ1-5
ASSSHRDRLNQPQH
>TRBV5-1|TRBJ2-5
ASSLELAGDQETQY
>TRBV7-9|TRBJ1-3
ASSTGSPGNTIY
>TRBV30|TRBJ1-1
AWNHPGGEAF
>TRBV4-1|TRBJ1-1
ASSQERLNTEAF
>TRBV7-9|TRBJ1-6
ASSLPTPLTGGSSPLH
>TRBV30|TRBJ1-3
AWSVLSGAGNTIY
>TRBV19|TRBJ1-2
ASSPRGGTGAIYGYT
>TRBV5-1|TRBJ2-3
ASSLRGGVADTQY
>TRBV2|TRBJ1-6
ASSAPTGPGNSPLH
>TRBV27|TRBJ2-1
ASQGLAGLSSYNEQF
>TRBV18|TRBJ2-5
ASSPVAGGLQETQY
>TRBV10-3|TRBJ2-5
AISDIGAAQETQY
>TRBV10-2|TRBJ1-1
ASSESWRSGAF
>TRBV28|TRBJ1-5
ASSPPAGVHQPQH
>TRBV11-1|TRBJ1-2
ASSLEGQGVGGYT
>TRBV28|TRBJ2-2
ASRGQGHGELF
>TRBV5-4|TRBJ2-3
ASSPGSASTDTQY
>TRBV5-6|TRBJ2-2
ASSLNRVSGELF
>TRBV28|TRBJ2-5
ASSRQGRETQY
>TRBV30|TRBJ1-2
AWSAPRTGWITGGYT
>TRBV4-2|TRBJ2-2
ASSAAGLAGGSTGELF
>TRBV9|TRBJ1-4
ASSVGTGVTNEKLF
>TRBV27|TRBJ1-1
ANPPAQGQENTEAF
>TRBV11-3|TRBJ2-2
ASSDTNTGELF
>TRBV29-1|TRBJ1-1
SVQGMNTEAF
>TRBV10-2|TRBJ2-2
ASSDRRGSGTGELF
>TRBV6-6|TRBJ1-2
ASSPTGANYGYT
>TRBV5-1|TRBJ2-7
ASSLSGSPYEQY
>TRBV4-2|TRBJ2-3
ASSQGGGPADLTDTQY
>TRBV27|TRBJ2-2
ASSRQGALTGELF
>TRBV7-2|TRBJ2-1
ASYSSGSFNEQF
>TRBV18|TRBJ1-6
ASSPREGLGSPLH
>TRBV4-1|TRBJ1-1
ASSQETLNTEAF
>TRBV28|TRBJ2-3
ASLGRGSSTDTQY
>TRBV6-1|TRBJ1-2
AGGLTGSNYGYT
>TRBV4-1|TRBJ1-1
ASSQRAGGDGEAF
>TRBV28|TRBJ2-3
ASSRRMRALTDTQY
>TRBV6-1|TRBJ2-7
ASSADRGLAGVRAEQY
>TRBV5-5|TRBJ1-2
ASSLGRRGNYNYGYT
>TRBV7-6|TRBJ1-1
ASSSPRGRVTEAF
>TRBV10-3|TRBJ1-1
AITRTGTNTEAF
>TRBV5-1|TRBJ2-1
ASSPGDRDSYNEQF